Shown below are 32 T cell receptor beta chains from a single sample sequenced in a study of blood T cell repertoires in COVID-19 (dated by TCRdb to the early 2020s). Libraries came from the immunoSEQ multiplex PCR assay. Held by TCRdb, this immuneACCESS table contains in-frame sequences only and omits some clones. Under half of the omission traces to an unresolved V gene where checked; the cause of the rest is unknown. Recorded for this sample are approximately 250,000 clones; roughly 86% of them occurred a single time. Jointly, the top ten make up around 1.6% of the sample. The sample taken for sequencing was peripheral blood. The receptors were gathered from a woman aged 55-75 years who had recovered from COVID-19.

This clone was recorded once. This chain connects TRBV18 to TRBJ2-7; the D is unclear. The CDR3 contains 13 residues. Trimming stripped 2 bases from V and 2 bases from J, with 7 bases between. CDR1 and CDR2 from the germline V gene are KGHSH and LQKENI. The CDR3 sequence: CASSPGQPYEQYF. Here the CDR3 DNA reads TGTGCCAGCTCACCAGGGCAGCCCTACGAGCAGTACTTC.

This clone was counted between two and nine times. The chain recombines TRBV19 with TRBJ2-5, with TRBD2 as a possible D gene (5 bases). Germline CDR1 reads LNHDA; CDR2 reads SQIVND (reference sequence). Trimming removed 3 bases at V and 0 bases at J, with 11 bases between. The CDR3 length is 15 residues. CDR3 DNA sequence: TGTGCCAGTAGTATCGGAGGCAGGTACCAAGAGACCCAGTACTTC. It specifies CASSIGGRYQETQYF.

Only one count was recorded for this clone. This rearrangement joins TRBV9 to TRBJ2-3; no reliable D call. Germline V gene lookup returns CDR1 SGDLS and CDR2 YYNGEE. V was clipped by 0 bases and J by 0 bases, with 20 bases between them. CDR3 size: 19 residues. The CDR3 nucleotides are TGTGCCAGCAGCGTAGGCCTACCACGTCGAGGATCTAGCACAGATACGCAGTATTTT. This encodes CASSVGLPRRGSSTDTQYF.

This rearrangement joins TRBV5-6 to TRBJ1-6; TRBD1 matches 7 bases. This CDR3 is 15 amino acids long. The V and J ends lost 0 bases and 9 bases, in that order; junction bases with no gene match: 6. CDR1 and CDR2 (germline): SGHDT, YYEEEE. The CDR3 DNA follows: TGTGCCAGCAGCTTGGCGCAGGGGGAGAGTTCACCCCTCCACTTT. Amino acid sequence: CASSLAQGESSPLHF.

The V call is TRBV10-3, the J call TRBJ1-4; D unresolved. The CDR3 has 14 residues. V lost 2 bases and J lost 4, with 8 bases in between. Germline CDR1 reads ENHRY; CDR2 reads SYGVKD. DNA for the CDR3: TGTGCCATCAGTGAGGGGCAAGATAATGAAAAACTGTTTTTT. This sequence encodes CAISEGQDNEKLFF.

The V and J genes are TRBV19 and TRBJ1-4; tentative D call: TRBD1 (5 bases). Germline V lookup: CDR1 LNHDA, CDR2 SQIVND (reference sequence). Trimming took 3 bases from V and 4 from J, leaving 6 bases between them. The CDR3 length is 13 residues. The DNA of the CDR3 is TGTGCCAGTAGTATGACAGATAATGAAAAACTGTTTTTT. Translation: CASSMTDNEKLFF. Drawing the rest from reference TRBV19 and TRBJ1-4, the complete variable domain is DGGITQSPKYLFRKEGQNVTLSCEQNLNHDAMYWYRQDPGQGLRLIYYSQIVNDFQKGDIAEGYSVSREKKESFPLTVTSAQKNPTAFYLCASSMTDNEKLFFGSGTQLSVL.

This clone was found a few times. One junction end does not reproduce the germline sequence, and a read error may be involved. The V gene is TRBV7-7, the J gene TRBJ2-7; 7 nucleotides agree with TRBD1. The CDR3 length is 14 residues. Germline loops: CDR1 SSHAT, CDR2 FNYEAQ (reference sequence). The CDR3 region is CASSNSGTEGEQYF. As DNA, the CDR3 is TGTGCTAGCAGCAACTCCGGGACAGAAGGCGAGCAGTACTTC.

This clone was counted once. The J gene is TRBJ1-2, the V gene TRBV28, with 7 bases aligning to TRBD1. V was pared by 5 bases and J by 7 bases, with 7 bases of the junction left unmatched. The CDR3 is 13 residues long. Germline CDR1 reads MDHEN; CDR2 reads SYDVKM. This CDR3 reads CASSTTGRSGYTF. DNA of the CDR3: TGTGCCAGCAGTACGACAGGGAGAAGTGGCTACACCTTC.

This rearrangement joins TRBV6-6 to TRBJ1-5; 7 bases map to TRBD1. CDR3 length equals 13 residues. V shed 8 bases, J shed 3 bases, and the junction held 4 bases outside the gene matches. Germline V gene data show CDR1 as MNHNY and CDR2 as SVGAGI (reference sequence). The DNA of the CDR3 is TGTGCCAGCGTCAGGGGGAACAATCAGCCCCAGCATTTT. This gives the protein CASVRGNNQPQHF.

V and J are TRBV4-2 and TRBJ2-1, with 8 bases that match TRBD1. CDR3 size: 19 residues. CDR1 LGHNA and CDR2 YNFKEQ come from the germline V gene. The V and J ends lost 0 bases and 4 bases, in that order; junction bases with no gene match: 14. The CDR3 bases are TGTGCCAGCAGCCAAGAGGGGCAGGGGGCCGGGTTTCAATACAATGAGCAGTTCTTC. Protein: CASSQEGQGAGFQYNEQFF.

This clone was counted once. The V and J genes are TRBV24-1 and TRBJ1-1; 11 bases line up with TRBD1. CDR3 length equals 14 residues. V shed 4 bases, J shed 7 bases, and the junction held 4 bases outside the gene matches. CDR1 is KGHDR and CDR2 is SFDVKD in the germline V gene. The CDR3 loop reads CATSDPGTGGEAFF. For the CDR3, the DNA is TGTGCCACCAGTGACCCGGGGACAGGGGGTGAAGCTTTCTTT.

V gene TRBV19 combines with J gene TRBJ1-6; TRBD1 aligns across 7 bases. Germline V lookup: CDR1 LNHDA, CDR2 SQIVND (reference sequence). This CDR3 has 15 residues. With V trimmed by 5 bases and J by 4 bases, 5 bases remained unmatched. In DNA form, the CDR3 reads TGTGCCAGTAGTCGGGGACAGACATATAATTCACCCCTCCACTTT. Its translation: CASSRGQTYNSPLHF.

Concerning this clone itself: At one end the junction does not follow the germline gene, possibly because of a read error. The rearrangement joins TRBV7-7 to TRBJ2-7, with 8 bases that match TRBD2. CDR1 and CDR2 from the germline V gene are SSHAT and FNYEAQ (reference sequence). This CDR3 region has 15 residues. CDR3 DNA sequence: TGTGCTAGCAGCCCAGCGGGGGTATTCGGTTACGAGCAGTACTTC. Translating it yields CASSPAGVFGYEQYF.

The chain combines TRBV10-3 with TRBJ1-2; D perhaps matches TRBD1 (6 bases). The CDR3 runs 14 residues. Germline CDR1 reads ENHRY; CDR2 reads SYGVKD. V shed 8 bases and J shed 8 bases, with 21 bases lying between them. CDR3 DNA: TGTGCCATCGCCGGGTCGGGGGGCAGGGACGGCTACACCTTC. It encodes CAIAGSGGRDGYTF.

The J gene is TRBJ1-2, the V gene TRBV7-8, with 8 bases aligning to TRBD1. CDR1 SGHVS and CDR2 FQNEAQ come from the germline V gene. The CDR3 length is 14 residues. J lost 11 bases, V lost 0 bases, and 8 bases had no gene match. The CDR3 here is CASSLAQGANGYTF. The DNA of the CDR3 is TGTGCCAGCAGCTTAGCCCAGGGGGCGAACGGGTACACCTTC.

This clone was found a few times. The V gene is TRBV5-4, the J gene TRBJ1-6; 8 bases line up with TRBD1. Losses at the gene ends were 2 bases for V and 7 bases for J; bases not matched to a gene: 2. CDR3 size: 14 residues. CDR1 and CDR2 (germline): SGHNT, YYREEE (reference sequence). In DNA form, the CDR3 reads TGTGCCAGCAGCTTCTACAGGGGGAATTCACCCCTCCACTTT. Protein sequence: CASSFYRGNSPLHF.

The CDR3 DNA sequence: TGTGCCAGCAGCCCCATTACGGGGGGCGATCAGCCCCAGCATTTT. It is translated as CASSPITGGDQPQHF. The V gene is TRBV7-8, the J gene TRBJ1-5; possible D gene TRBD1, 6 bases. Trimming shortened V by 5 bases and J by 5 bases, and 16 bases separated the two germline ends. The CDR3 loop spans 15 amino acids. Germline CDR1 reads SGHVS; CDR2 reads FQNEAQ.

The chain couples TRBV3-1 (or the pseudogene TRBV3-2) to TRBJ2-1; no definite D call. The CDR3 contains 13 residues. Germline V gives CDR1 LGHDT, CDR2 YNNKEL (reference sequence). The germline V and J ends were trimmed by 8 bases and 2 bases, with 10 bases remaining between them. The CDR3 loop reads CASLQSTYNEQFF. The CDR3 nucleotides read TGTGCCAGCCTACAGTCGACCTACAATGAGCAGTTCTTC.

The chain links TRBV5-1 to TRBJ1-3; no definite D call. The germline V gene encodes CDR1 SGHRS and CDR2 YFSETQ. This CDR3 is 15 amino acids long. V lost 4 bases and J lost 0, with 11 bases in between. The CDR3 protein is CASSRTVTSGNTIYF. DNA of the CDR3: TGCGCCAGCAGCCGTACAGTTACCTCTGGAAACACCATATATTTT.

The chain uses TRBV2 and TRBJ1-3, with 7 bases fitting TRBD1. The V gene end was trimmed by 5 bases and the J gene end by 4 bases; junction bases not matched to a gene: 2. The germline V gene has CDR1 SNHLY and CDR2 FYNNEI. This CDR3 is 13 amino acids long. This CDR3 reads CASSPGGGNTIYF. Here the CDR3 DNA reads TGTGCCAGCAGTCCAGGGGGGGGAAACACCATATATTTT.

The sample holds one count of this clone. The CDR3 loop reads CASSEPGQGYLGQFF. The CDR3 DNA is TGTGCCAGCAGTGAACCGGGACAGGGATATCTGGGGCAGTTCTTC. V usage is TRBV25-1 and J usage is TRBJ2-1; 9 bases are shared with TRBD1. This CDR3 has 15 amino acids. CDR1 MGHDK and CDR2 SYGVNS come from the germline V gene. The junction had 11 bases not matched to a gene; V was cut back by 2 bases and J by 12 bases.

The chain couples TRBV28 to TRBJ1-2; TRBD1 aligns across 9 bases. Looked up from germline, CDR1 is MDHEN and CDR2 is SYDVKM. The CDR3 has 14 residues. With 6 bases clipped from V and 6 bases from J, the junction kept 8 bases outside the gene matches. The DNA of the CDR3 is TGTGCCAGCAGGCTCGGGACAGGGCAAGATGGCTACACCTTC. Translation: CASRLGTGQDGYTF.

This rearrangement joins TRBV9 to TRBJ1-2, with a tentative D call TRBD1 (6 bases). Germline values: CDR1 SGDLS, CDR2 YYNGEE. This CDR3 is built from 15 residues. The V end was cut by 3 bases, the J end by 4 bases, with 16 bases between. In DNA form, the CDR3 reads TGTGCCAGCAGCGCGAGGACAGCTATTTCCTATGGCTACACCTTC. Protein sequence: CASSARTAISYGYTF. Variable domain in full (rest from reference TRBV9 and TRBJ1-2): DSGVTQTPKHLITATGQRVTLRCSPRSGDLSVYWYQQSLDQGLQFLIQYYNGEERAKGNILERFSAQQFPDLHSELNLSSLELGDSALYFCASSARTAISYGYTFGSGTRLTVV.

The V gene is TRBV2, the J gene TRBJ1-5; D uncertain. CDR3 length: 14 amino acids. Germline V gives CDR1 SNHLY, CDR2 FYNNEI. Trimming removed 5 bases from V and 5 bases from J, with 13 bases in between. CDR3 DNA: TGTGCCAGCAGTAAAAAGACGGGAGATCAGCCCCAGCATTTT. It yields the protein CASSKKTGDQPQHF.

This chain uses TRBV19 with TRBJ1-5, with a tentative D call TRBD1 (5 bases). The CDR3 is 14 residues long. CDR1 LNHDA and CDR2 SQIVND come from the germline V gene (reference sequence). The V end was cut by 1 base, the J end by 4 bases, with 8 bases between. Here the CDR3 DNA reads TGTGCCAGTAGTATAGGTCAGGGAAATCAGCCCCAGCATTTT. As protein: CASSIGQGNQPQHF.

This chain uses TRBV1 with TRBJ2-4; TRBD2 is the table's D call and was not checked against the DNA. TRBV1 is labeled a pseudogene. The CDR3 consists of 19 residues. CDR3 DNA: TGCACCAGCAGCCCACAACTAAGGACTAGCGGGGGTGCCAAAAACATTCAGTACTTC. It codes for CTSSPQLRTSGGAKNIQYF.

CDR3 in amino acids: CASSQELGGSRTYNEKLFF. In DNA, the CDR3 is TGCGCCAGCAGCCAAGAGTTGGGGGGGTCACGGACCTATAATGAAAAACTGTTTTTT. The chain combines TRBV4-3 with TRBJ1-4, with a possible D match to TRBD1 (5 bases). Germline values: CDR1 LGHNA, CDR2 YSLEER. The CDR3 totals 19 residues. V was cut by 0 bases and J by 4 bases, with 21 bases left in between.

V gene TRBV5-1 combines with J gene TRBJ1-1; no definite D call. This CDR3 contains 14 residues. CDR1 SGHRS and CDR2 YFSETQ come from the germline V gene. V was trimmed by 5 bases and J by 3 bases, leaving 14 bases between them. CDR3 nucleotides: TGCGCCAGCAGGCATCGTGAGGGTCACACTGAAGCTTTCTTT. Translation: CASRHREGHTEAFF. The full variable domain, completed using reference TRBV5-1 and TRBJ1-1, is KAGVTQTPRYLIKTRGQQVTLSCSPISGHRSVSWYQQTPGQGLQFLFEYFSETQRNKGNFPGRFSGRQFSNSRSEMNVSTLELGDSALYLCASRHREGHTEAFFGQGTRLTVV.

The J gene is TRBJ2-3, the V gene TRBV15, with 11 positions matching TRBD1. The length of the CDR3 is 16 residues. Germline CDR1 and CDR2: LNHNV and YYDKDF (reference sequence). The junction had 5 bases not matched to a gene; V was cut back by 3 bases and J by 3 bases. The chain's CDR3 is CATSSGQGAPTDTQYF. For the CDR3, the DNA is TGTGCCACCAGCAGCGGACAGGGGGCGCCTACAGATACGCAGTATTTT. Complete variable domain (other parts from reference TRBV15 and TRBJ2-3): DAMVIQNPRYQVTQFGKPVTLSCSQTLNHNVMYWYQQKSSQAPKLLFHYYDKDFNNEADTPDNFQSRRPNTSFCFLDIRSPGLGDTAMYLCATSSGQGAPTDTQYFGPGTRLTVL.

This clone was recorded at least ten times. V gene TRBV7-9 combines with J gene TRBJ2-7; 7 positions match TRBD2. CDR1 and CDR2 (germline): SEHNR, FQNEAQ (reference sequence). V gave up 5 bases and J gave up 2 bases; unmatched junction bases: 12. The CDR3 length is 16 residues. CDR3 amino acids: CASSPPPGTKTYEQYF. In nucleotides, the CDR3 is TGTGCCAGCAGCCCCCCGCCCGGGACTAAAACCTACGAGCAGTACTTC.

The genes are TRBV6-5 and TRBJ2-3; D ambiguous. The CDR3 has 13 residues. Germline assignment: CDR1 MNHEY and CDR2 SVGAGI. V gave up 6 bases and J gave up 1 base, with 8 bases separating them. CDR3: CASRAVGTDTQYF. CDR3 DNA: TGTGCCAGCAGGGCGGTCGGCACAGATACGCAGTATTTT.

The chain has TRBV10-3 and TRBJ1-1; maybe TRBD1 (5 bases). The CDR3 extends over 15 amino acids. Germline V gene lookup returns CDR1 ENHRY and CDR2 SYGVKD. The V end lost 8 bases, the J end lost 2 bases, and 18 bases lay between the germline ends. The CDR3 region has the DNA TGTGCCATCTCCTGGGGAACAGGACCAAACACTGAAGCTTTCTTT. Translation: CAISWGTGPNTEAFF.